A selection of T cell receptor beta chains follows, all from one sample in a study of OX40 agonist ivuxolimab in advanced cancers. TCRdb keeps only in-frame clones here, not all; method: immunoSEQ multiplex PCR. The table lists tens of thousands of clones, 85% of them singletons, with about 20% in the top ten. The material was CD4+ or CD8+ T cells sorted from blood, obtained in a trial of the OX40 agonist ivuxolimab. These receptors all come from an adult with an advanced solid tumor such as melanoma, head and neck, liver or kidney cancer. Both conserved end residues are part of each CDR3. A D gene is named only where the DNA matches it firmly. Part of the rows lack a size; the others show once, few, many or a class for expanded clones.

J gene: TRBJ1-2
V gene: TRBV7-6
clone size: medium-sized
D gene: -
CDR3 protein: CASSLGPQMDYGYTF
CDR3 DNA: TGTGCCAGCAGCTTAGGCCCCCAGATGGACTATGGCTACACCTTC

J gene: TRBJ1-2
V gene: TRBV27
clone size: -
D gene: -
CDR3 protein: CASSPGVGVYGYTF
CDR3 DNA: TGTGCCAGCAGTCCCGGGGTGGGGGTCTATGGCTACACCTTC

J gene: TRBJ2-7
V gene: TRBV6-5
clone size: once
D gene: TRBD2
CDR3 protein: CASSSRGASYEQYF
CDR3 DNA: TGTGCCAGCAGTTCGCGGGGGGCCTCCTACGAGCAGTACTTC

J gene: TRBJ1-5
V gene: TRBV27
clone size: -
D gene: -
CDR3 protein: CASSEFVGDGNQPQHF
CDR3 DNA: TGTGCCAGCAGCGAATTTGTGGGGGATGGCAATCAGCCCCAGCATTTT

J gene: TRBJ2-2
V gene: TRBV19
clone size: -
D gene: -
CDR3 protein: CASSRGAGELFF
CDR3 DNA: TGTGCCAGTAGCAGGGGGGCCGGGGAGCTGTTTTTT

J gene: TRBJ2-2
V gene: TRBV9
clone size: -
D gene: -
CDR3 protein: CASSPTGTSNTGELFF
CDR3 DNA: TGTGCCAGCAGCCCTACCGGGACGTCGAACACCGGGGAGCTGTTTTTT

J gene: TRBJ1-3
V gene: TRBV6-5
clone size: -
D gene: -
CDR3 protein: CASTLPGNTIYF
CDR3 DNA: TGTGCCAGCACCCTACCCGGAAACACCATATATTTT

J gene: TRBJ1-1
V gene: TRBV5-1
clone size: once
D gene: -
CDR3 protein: CASSLAEGGGTEAFF
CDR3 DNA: TGCGCCAGCAGCTTGGCCGAGGGGGGAGGAACTGAAGCTTTCTTT

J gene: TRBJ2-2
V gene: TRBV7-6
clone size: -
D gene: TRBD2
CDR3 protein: CASSLEGRGTNTGELFF
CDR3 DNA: TGTGCCAGCAGCTTAGAAGGGCGGGGGACGAACACCGGGGAGCTGTTTTTT

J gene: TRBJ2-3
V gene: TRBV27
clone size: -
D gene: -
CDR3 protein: CASSPYRGGTDTQYF
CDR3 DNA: TGTGCCAGCAGTCCCTATAGGGGGGGGACAGATACGCAGTATTTT

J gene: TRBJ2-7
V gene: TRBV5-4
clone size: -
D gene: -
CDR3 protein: CASSPGQSYEQYF
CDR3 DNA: TGTGCCAGCAGCCCTGGACAGTCCTACGAGCAGTACTTC

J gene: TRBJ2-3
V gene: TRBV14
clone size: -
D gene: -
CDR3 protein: CASSHRGVTDTQYF
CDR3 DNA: TGTGCCAGCAGCCACAGGGGGGTCACAGATACGCAGTATTTT

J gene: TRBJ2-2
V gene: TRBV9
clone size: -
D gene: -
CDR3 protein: CASRHTVTGELFF
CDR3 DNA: TGTGCCAGCAGGCACACAGTAACCGGGGAGCTGTTTTTT

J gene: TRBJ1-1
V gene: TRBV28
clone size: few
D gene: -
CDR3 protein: CASSPPRQYGTEAFF
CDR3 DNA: TGTGCCAGCAGCCCTCCGCGGCAGTATGGCACTGAAGCTTTCTTT

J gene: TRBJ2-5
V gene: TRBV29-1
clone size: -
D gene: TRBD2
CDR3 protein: CSVEDWTSGGYQETQYF
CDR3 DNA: TGCAGCGTTGAAGACTGGACTAGCGGGGGGTACCAAGAGACCCAGTACTTC

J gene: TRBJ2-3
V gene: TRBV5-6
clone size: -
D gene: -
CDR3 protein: CASSLETPSTTDTQYF
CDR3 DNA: TGTGCCAGCAGCTTGGAGACACCATCGACCACAGATACGCAGTATTTT

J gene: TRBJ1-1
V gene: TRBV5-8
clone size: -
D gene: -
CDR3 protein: CASSTRTQLRSAFF
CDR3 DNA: TGTGCCAGCAGCACTAGGACTCAGTTGAGATCAGCTTTCTTT

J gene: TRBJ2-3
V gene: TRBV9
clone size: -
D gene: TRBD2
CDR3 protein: CASSPLAGPSRDTQYF
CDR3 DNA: TGTGCCAGCAGCCCACTAGCGGGCCCTTCCAGAGATACGCAGTATTTT

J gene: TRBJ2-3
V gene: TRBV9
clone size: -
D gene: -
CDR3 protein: CASSLGGSPAGTQYF
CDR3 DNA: TGTGCCAGCAGCCTGGGCGGGTCACCCGCCGGTACGCAGTATTTT

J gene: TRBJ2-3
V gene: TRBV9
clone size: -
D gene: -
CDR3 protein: CASSVEGADTQYF
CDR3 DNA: TGTGCCAGCAGCGTAGAGGGCGCAGATACGCAGTATTTT

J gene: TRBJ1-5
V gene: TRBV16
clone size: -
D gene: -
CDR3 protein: CASSQSSGIYSNQPQHF
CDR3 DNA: TGTGCCAGCAGCCAATCCAGCGGGATTTATAGCAATCAGCCCCAGCATTTT

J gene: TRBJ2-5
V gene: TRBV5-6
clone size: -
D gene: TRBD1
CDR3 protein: CASSVKTGAQTQYF
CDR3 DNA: TGTGCCAGCAGCGTTAAAACAGGGGCTCAGACCCAGTACTTC

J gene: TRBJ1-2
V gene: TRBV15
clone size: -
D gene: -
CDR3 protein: CATSSPAQALGYTF
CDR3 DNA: TGTGCCACCAGCTCCCCAGCACAGGCGCTTGGCTACACCTTC

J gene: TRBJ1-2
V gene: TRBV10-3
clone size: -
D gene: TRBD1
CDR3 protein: CAISEAVTGANGYTF
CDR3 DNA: TGTGCCATCAGTGAGGCGGTGACAGGGGCGAATGGCTACACCTTC

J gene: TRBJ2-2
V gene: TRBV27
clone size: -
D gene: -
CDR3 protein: CASSLTGNTGELFF
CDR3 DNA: TGTGCCAGCAGTTTAACCGGAAACACCGGGGAGCTGTTTTTT

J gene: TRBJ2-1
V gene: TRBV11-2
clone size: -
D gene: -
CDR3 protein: CASSPTGSPYNEQFF
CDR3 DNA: TGTGCCAGCAGCCCAACGGGGTCGCCTTACAATGAGCAGTTCTTC

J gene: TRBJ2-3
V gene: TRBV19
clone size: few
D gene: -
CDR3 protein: CATLAAVTDTQYF
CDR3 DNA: TGTGCCACCTTAGCGGCGGTCACAGATACGCAGTATTTT

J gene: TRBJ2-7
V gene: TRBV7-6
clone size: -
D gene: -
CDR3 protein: CASSYELTYEQYF
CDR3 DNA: TGTGCCAGCAGCTACGAACTAACCTACGAGCAGTACTTC

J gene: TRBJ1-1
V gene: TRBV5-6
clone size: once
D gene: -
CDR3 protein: CASSLDGNKAFF
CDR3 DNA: TGTGCCAGCAGCCTGGACGGTAATAAAGCTTTCTTT

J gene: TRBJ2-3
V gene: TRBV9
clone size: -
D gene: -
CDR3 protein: CASSVVSQPTTDTQYF
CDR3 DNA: TGTGCCAGCAGCGTAGTTTCCCAACCGACCACAGATACGCAGTATTTT

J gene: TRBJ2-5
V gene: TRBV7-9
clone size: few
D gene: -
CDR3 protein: CASSFGTLSGETQYF
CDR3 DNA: TGTGCCAGCAGCTTCGGGACTCTAAGCGGAGAGACCCAGTACTTC

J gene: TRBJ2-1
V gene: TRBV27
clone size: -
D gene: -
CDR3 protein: CASSLGGIFEQFF
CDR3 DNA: TGTGCCAGCAGTTTAGGGGGGATCTTCGAGCAGTTCTTC

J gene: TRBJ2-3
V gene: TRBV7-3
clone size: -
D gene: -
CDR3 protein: CASSHIAASTDTQYF
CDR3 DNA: TGTGCCAGCAGCCATATAGCCGCTAGCACAGATACGCAGTATTTT

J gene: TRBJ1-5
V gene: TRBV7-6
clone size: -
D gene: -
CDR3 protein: CASSLGYNQPQHF
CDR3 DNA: TGTGCCAGCAGCTTAGGGTACAATCAGCCCCAGCATTTT